This section outlines one TCR beta chain sequence together with its context. The antigen is not known. V was clipped by 4 bases and J by 7 bases; unmatched bases: 6. Germline V gene lookup returns CDR1 MNHEY and CDR2 SVGAGI. This CDR3 spans 15 amino acids. The data were produced by immunoSEQ multiplex PCR, yet TCRdb's version contains in-frame clones alone and is incomplete. Counted here are 95,000 to 150,000 clones, 85% to 95% occurring once; the ten biggest clones make up around 0.12%. The source of the sample is a study of graft-versus-host responses after intestinal transplantation. Study as a whole: Induction using anti-thymocyte globulin, followed by tacrolimus and steroids for about 3 years, was given to all recipients. Study findings and constraints: GvH clones surfaced in recipient marrow, some emerging earlier in ileum or blood. HvG clone declines early post-transplant were associated with peak circulating GvH levels.

This receptor was identified in a human donor who received an intestinal transplant. Here the sequenced sample was unstimulated CD4+ T cells sorted from spleen or lymph node cells, taken before intestinal transplant. The gene calls are TRBV6-5 and TRBJ2-1; 11 positions match TRBD2. The CDR3 protein is CASSSGLAGRNEQFF. The CDR3 DNA reads as TGTGCCAGCAGTTCAGGACTAGCGGGTCGGAATGAGCAGTTCTTC.